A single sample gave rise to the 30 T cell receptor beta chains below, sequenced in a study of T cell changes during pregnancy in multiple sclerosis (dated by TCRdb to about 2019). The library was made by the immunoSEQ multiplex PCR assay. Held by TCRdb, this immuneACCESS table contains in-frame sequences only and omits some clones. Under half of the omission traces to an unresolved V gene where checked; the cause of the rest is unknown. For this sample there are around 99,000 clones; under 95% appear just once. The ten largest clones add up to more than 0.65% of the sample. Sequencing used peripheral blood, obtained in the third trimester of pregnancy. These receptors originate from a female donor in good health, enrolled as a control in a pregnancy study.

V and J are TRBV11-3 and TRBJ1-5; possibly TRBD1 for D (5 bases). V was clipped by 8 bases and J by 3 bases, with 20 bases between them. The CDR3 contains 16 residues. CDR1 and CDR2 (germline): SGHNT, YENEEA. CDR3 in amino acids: CASSRVGTFINQPQHF. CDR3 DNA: TGTGCCAGCTCTAGGGTAGGGACTTTCATCAATCAGCCCCAGCATTTT.

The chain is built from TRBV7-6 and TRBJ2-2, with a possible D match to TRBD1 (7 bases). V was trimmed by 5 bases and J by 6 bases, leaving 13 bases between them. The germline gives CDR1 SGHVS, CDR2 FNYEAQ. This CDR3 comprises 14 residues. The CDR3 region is CASSARRGAGELFF. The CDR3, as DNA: TGTGCCAGCAGCGCCCGCAGGGGGGCCGGGGAGCTGTTTTTT.

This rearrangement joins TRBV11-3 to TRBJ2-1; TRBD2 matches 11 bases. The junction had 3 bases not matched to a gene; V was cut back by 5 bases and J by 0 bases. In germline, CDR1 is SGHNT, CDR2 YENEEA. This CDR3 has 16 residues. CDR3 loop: CASSKGLAASYNEQFF. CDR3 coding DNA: TGTGCCAGCAGCAAGGGACTAGCGGCCTCCTACAATGAGCAGTTCTTC.

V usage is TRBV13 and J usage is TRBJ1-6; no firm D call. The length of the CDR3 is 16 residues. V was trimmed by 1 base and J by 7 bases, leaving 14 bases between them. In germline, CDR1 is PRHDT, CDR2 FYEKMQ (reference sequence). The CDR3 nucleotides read TGTGCCAGCAGCTTAGCGGGAGTCGGTGGGAATTCACCCCTCCACTTT. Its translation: CASSLAGVGGNSPLHF.

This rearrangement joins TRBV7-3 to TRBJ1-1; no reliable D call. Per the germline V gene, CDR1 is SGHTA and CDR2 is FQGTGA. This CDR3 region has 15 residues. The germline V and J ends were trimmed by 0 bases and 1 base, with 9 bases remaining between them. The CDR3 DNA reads TGTGCCAGCAGCTTAACTGGCACTACGAACACTGAAGCTTTCTTT. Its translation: CASSLTGTTNTEAFF.

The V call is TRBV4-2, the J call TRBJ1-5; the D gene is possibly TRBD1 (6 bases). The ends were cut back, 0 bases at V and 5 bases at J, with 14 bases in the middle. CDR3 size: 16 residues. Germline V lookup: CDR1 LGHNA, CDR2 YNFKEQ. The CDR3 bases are TGTGCCAGCAGCCAAGACCCCCGGGACACCGATCAGCCCCAGCATTTT. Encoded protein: CASSQDPRDTDQPQHF.

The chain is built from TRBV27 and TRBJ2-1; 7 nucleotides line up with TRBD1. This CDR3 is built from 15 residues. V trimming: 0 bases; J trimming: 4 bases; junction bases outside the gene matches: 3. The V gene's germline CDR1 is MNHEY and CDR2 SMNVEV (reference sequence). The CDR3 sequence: CASSLSGQYYNEQFF. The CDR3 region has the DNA TGTGCCAGCAGTTTATCGGGACAGTATTACAATGAGCAGTTCTTC.

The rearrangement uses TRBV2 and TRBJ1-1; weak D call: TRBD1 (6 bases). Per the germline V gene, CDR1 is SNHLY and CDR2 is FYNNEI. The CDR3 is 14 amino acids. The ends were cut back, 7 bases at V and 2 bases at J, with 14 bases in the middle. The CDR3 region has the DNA TGTGCCAGCAACCCCACGGACAGCAACACTGAAGCTTTCTTT. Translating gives CASNPTDSNTEAFF.

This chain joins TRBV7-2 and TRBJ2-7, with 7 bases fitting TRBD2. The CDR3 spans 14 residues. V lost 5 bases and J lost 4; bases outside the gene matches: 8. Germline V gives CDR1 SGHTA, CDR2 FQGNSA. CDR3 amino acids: CASSPPREGYEQYF. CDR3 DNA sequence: TGTGCCAGCAGCCCCCCAAGGGAGGGATACGAGCAGTACTTC.

DNA of the CDR3: TGTGCCAGCAGCTTAAGGGGGCGGGACACCGGGGAGCTGTTTTTT. Translation gives CASSLRGRDTGELFF. This chain joins TRBV7-2 and TRBJ2-2; 7 bases align to TRBD1. This CDR3 is 15 amino acids long. The germline V gene encodes CDR1 SGHTA and CDR2 FQGNSA. V was pared by 2 bases and J by 3 bases, with 3 bases of the junction left unmatched. Full variable domain (outside the CDR3, taken from reference TRBV7-2 and TRBJ2-2): GAGVSQSPSNKVTEKGKDVELRCDPISGHTALYWYRQSLGQGLEFLIYFQGNSAPDKSGLPSDRFSAERTGGSVSTLTIQRTQQEDSAVYLCASSLRGRDTGELFFGEGSRLTVL.

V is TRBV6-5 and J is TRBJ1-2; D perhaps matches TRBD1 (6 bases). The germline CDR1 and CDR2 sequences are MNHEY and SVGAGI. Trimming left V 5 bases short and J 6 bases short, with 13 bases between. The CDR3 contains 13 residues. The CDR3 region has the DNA TGTGCCAGCAGTAGGGGGGGGCTCGATGGCTACACCTTC. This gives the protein CASSRGGLDGYTF.

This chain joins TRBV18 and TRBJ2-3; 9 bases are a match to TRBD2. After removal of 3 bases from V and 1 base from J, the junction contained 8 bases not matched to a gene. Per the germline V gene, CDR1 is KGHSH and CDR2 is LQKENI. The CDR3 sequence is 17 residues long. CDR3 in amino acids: CASSPIAGGRGTDTQYF. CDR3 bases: TGTGCCAGCTCACCCATCGCGGGGGGGCGTGGCACAGATACGCAGTATTTT.

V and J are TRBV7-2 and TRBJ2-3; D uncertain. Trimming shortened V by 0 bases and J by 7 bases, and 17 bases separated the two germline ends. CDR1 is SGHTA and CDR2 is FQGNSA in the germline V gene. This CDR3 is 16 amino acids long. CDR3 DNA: TGTGCCAGCAGCTTAGCCCCCACCAGCGCAAGGAATACGCAGTATTTT. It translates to CASSLAPTSARNTQYF. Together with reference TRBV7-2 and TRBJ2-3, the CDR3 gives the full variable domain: GAGVSQSPSNKVTEKGKDVELRCDPISGHTALYWYRQSLGQGLEFLIYFQGNSAPDKSGLPSDRFSAERTGGSVSTLTIQRTQQEDSAVYLCASSLAPTSARNTQYFGPGTRLTVL.

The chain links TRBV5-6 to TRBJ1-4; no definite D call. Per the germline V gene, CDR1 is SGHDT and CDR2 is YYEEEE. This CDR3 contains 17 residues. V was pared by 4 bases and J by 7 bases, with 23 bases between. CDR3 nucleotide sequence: TGTGCCAGCAGCGTCGGTGGGGTTACAGCAGAGGGTGAAAAACTGTTTTTT. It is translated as CASSVGGVTAEGEKLFF. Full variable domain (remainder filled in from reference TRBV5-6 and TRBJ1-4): DAGVTQSPTHLIKTRGQQVTLRCSPKSGHDTVSWYQQALGQGPQFIFQYYEEEERQRGNFPDRFSGHQFPNYSSELNVNALLLGDSALYLCASSVGGVTAEGEKLFFGSGTQLSVL.

Here the CDR3 reads CASSSDLNTEAFF. Written as DNA, the CDR3 is TGCGCCAGCAGCTCGGACTTGAACACTGAAGCTTTCTTT. The V call is TRBV5-1, the J call TRBJ1-1; D not certain. The V gene lost 3 bases and the J gene lost 0 bases, with 6 bases spanning the gap. The CDR3 extends over 13 amino acids. Germline CDR1 SGHRS, CDR2 YFSETQ.

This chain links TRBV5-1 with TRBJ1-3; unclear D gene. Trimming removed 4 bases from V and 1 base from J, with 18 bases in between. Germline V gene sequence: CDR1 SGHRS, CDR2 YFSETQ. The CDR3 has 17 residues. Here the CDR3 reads CASSPFLGVQSGNTIYF. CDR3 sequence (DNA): TGCGCCAGCAGCCCCTTTTTGGGAGTACAATCTGGAAACACCATATATTTT.

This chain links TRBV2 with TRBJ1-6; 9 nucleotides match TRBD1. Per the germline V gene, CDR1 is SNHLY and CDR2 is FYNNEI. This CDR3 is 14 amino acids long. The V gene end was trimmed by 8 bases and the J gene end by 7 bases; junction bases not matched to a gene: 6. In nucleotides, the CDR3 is TGTGCCAGCGCCGGGACAGGGCAGAATTCACCCCTCCACTTT. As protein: CASAGTGQNSPLHF.

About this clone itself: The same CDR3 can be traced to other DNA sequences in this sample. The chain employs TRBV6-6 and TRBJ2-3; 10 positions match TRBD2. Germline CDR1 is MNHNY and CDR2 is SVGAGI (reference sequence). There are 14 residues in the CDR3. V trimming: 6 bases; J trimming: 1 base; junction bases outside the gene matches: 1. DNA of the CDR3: TGTGCCAGCAGAACTAGCGGGGGCACAGATACGCAGTATTTT. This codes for CASRTSGGTDTQYF.

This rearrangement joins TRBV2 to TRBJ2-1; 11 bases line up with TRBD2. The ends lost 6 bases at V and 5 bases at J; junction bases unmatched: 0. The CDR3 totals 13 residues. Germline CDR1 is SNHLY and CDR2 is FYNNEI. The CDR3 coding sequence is TGTGCCAGCAGACTAGCGGGGGACAATGAGCAGTTCTTC. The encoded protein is CASRLAGDNEQFF.

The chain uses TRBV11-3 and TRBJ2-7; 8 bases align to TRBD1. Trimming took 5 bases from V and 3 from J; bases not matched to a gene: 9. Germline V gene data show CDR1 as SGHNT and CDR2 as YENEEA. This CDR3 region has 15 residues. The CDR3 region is CASSLGGQADYEQYF. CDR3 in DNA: TGTGCCAGCAGCCTGGGGGGACAGGCCGACTACGAGCAGTACTTC.

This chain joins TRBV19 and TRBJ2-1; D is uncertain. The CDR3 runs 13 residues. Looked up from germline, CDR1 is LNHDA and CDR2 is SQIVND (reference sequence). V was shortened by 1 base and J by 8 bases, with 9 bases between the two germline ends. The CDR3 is CASSIVFADEQFF. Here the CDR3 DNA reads TGTGCCAGTAGTATAGTTTTCGCGGATGAGCAGTTCTTC.

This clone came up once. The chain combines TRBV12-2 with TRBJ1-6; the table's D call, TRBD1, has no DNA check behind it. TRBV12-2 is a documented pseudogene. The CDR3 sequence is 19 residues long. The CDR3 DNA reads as TGTGCAAGTCGCTCTCCGGACATTCTCCCGCGCTCCTATAATTCACCCCTCCACTTT. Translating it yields CASRSPDILPRSYNSPLHF.

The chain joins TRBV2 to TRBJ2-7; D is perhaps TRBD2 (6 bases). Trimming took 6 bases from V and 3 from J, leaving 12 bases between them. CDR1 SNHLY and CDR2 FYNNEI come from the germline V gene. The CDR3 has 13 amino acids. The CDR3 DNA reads TGTGCCAGCAGGGGAGGCGAGTACTACGAGCAGTACTTC. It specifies CASRGGEYYEQYF.

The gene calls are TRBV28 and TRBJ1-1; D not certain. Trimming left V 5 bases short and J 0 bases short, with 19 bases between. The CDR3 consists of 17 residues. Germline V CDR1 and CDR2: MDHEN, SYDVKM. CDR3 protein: CASSQVPYTSMNTEAFF. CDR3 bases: TGTGCCAGCAGTCAGGTACCTTACACTTCGATGAACACTGAAGCTTTCTTT.

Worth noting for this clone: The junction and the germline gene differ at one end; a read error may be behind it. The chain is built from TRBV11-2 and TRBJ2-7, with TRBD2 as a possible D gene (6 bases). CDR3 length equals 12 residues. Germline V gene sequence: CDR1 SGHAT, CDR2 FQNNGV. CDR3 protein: CASSLTSYGQYF. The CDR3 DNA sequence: TGTGCCAGCAGCTTAACTAGCTACGGGCAGTACTTC.

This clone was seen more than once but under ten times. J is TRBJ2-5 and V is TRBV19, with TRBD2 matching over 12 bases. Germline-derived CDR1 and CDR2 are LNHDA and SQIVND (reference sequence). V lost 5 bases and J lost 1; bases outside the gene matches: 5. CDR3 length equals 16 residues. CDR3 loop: CASSAGTSGSQETQYF. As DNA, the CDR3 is TGTGCCAGTAGTGCCGGGACTAGCGGGTCCCAAGAGACCCAGTACTTC.

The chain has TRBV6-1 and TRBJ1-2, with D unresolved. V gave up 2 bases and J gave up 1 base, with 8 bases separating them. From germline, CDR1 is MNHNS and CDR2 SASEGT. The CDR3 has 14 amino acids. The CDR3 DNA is TGTGCCAGCAGTGAAAAAGCTTTTAACTATGGCTACACCTTC. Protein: CASSEKAFNYGYTF.

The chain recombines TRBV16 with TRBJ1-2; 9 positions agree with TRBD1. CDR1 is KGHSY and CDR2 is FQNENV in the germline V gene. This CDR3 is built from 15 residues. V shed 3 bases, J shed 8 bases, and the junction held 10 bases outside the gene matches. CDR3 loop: CASSQDRGYGKGYTF. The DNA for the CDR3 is TGTGCCAGCAGCCAGGACAGGGGTTATGGAAAGGGCTACACCTTC.

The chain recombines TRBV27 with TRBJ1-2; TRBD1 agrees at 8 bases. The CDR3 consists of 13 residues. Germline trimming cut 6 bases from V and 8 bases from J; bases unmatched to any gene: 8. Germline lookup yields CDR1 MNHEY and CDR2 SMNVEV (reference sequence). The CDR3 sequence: CASRPDRGNGYTF. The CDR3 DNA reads TGTGCCAGCAGGCCCGACAGGGGTAACGGCTACACCTTC.

In DNA, the CDR3 is TGTGCCAGTAGCGATATCGGGGGGGACCATCAGCCCCAGCATTTT. Translating it yields CASSDIGGDHQPQHF. The gene calls are TRBV19 and TRBJ1-5; D might be TRBD1 (5 bases). Germline lookup yields CDR1 LNHDA and CDR2 SQIVND (reference sequence). The CDR3 has 15 amino acids. V was clipped by 6 bases and J by 5 bases, with 17 bases between them. The whole variable domain, filled in from reference TRBV19 and TRBJ1-5, reads DGGITQSPKYLFRKEGQNVTLSCEQNLNHDAMYWYRQDPGQGLRLIYYSQIVNDFQKGDIAEGYSVSREKKESFPLTVTSAQKNPTAFYLCASSDIGGDHQPQHFGDGTRLSIL.